Listed below are T cell receptor beta chains from one sample, sequenced in a study of T cells in Graves' hyperthyroidism and ophthalmopathy. TCRdb fed the multiplex PCR reads into MiXCR, producing one record per CDR3 protein. Found here are under 400,000 distinct CDR3 sequences, around 25% of them singletons; the top ten hold more than 60%. Sequencing used blood. These receptors came from a man between 45 and 60 years old with Graves' hyperthyroidism. Each CDR3 is given with its conserved first and last residue. Fields, in order: V gene, CDR3 protein.

>TRBV2
CASGGTHYNEQFF
>TRBV13
CASSIRPGARTGHYEQYF
>TRBV29-1
CSVWGGTDTQYF
>TRBV6-1
CASSSPQGGSTDTQYF
>TRBV19
CASSTGTGINYGYTF
>TRBV29-1
CSVERGGASTQYF
>TRBV4-1
CASSGQGGPYEQYF
>TRBV20-1
CSARTAFLTDTQYF
>TRBV28
CASSFRAPIGGTEAFF
>TRBV18
CASSLTEGNRYGYTF
>TRBV20-1
CSARAGVGGADTQYF
>TRBV27
CASTTRLAGGSDTQYF
>TRBV24-1
CATSDWSLAGGNQQFF
>TRBV9
CASSVGVPGTYEQYF
>TRBV5-1
CASSLIGGTDAQYF
>TRBV7-2
CASSFLQLTGVRAEQYF